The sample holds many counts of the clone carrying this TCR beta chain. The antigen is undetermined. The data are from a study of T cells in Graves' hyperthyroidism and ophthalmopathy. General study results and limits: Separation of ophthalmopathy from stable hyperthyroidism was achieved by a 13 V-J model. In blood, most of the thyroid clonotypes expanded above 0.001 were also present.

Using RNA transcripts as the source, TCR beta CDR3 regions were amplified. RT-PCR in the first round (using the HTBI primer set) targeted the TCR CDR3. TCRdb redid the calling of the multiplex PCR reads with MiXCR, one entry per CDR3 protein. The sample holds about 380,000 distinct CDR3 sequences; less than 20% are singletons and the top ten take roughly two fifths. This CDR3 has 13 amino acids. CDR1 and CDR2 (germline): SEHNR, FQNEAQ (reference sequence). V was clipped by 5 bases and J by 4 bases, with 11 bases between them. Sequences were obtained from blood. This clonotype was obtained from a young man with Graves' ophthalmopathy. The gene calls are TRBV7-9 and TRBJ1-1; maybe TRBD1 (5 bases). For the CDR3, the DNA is TGTGCCAGCAGCCAAGGGACCAGCACTGAAGCTTTCTTT. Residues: CASSQGTSTEAFF. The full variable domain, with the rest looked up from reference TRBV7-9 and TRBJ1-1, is DTGVSQNPRHKITKRGQNVTFRCDPISEHNRLYWYRQTLGQGPEFLTYFQNEAQLEKSRLLSDRFSAERPKGSFSTLEIQRTEQGDSAMYLCASSQGTSTEAFFGQGTRLTVV.